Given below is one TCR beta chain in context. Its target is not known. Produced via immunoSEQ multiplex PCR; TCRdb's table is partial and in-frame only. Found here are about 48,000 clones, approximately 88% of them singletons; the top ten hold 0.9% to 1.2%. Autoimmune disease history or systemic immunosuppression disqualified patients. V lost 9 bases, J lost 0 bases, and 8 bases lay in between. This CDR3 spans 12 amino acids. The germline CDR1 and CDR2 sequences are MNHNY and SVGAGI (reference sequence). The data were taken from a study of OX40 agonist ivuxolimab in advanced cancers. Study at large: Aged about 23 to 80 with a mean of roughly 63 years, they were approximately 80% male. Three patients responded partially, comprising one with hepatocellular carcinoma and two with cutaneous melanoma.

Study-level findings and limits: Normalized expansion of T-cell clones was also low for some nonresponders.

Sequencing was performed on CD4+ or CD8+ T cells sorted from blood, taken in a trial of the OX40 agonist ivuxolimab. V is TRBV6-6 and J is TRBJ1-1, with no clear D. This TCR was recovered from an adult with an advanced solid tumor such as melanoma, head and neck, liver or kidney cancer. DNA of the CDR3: TGTGCCAGTAAGACGGTGAACACTGAAGCTTTCTTT. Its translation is CASKTVNTEAFF.